Presented here are 5 T cell receptor beta chains from one specimen sequenced in a study of identical twins. Using its own MiXCR run on the 5' RACE reads, TCRdb lists one record per CDR3 protein. The sample shows 400,000 to 550,000 distinct CDR3 sequences, roughly an eighth of them seen only once. The same data also contributed to another study, on yellow fever vaccine responses in identical twins.

Sequencing input: CD4+ T cells sorted from blood. These receptors all stem from a woman aged 18 to 35 in good health.

The rearrangement uses TRBV6-5 and TRBJ2-7; TRBD2 might be the D (5 bases). The CDR3 is 13 amino acids. CDR1 MNHEY and CDR2 SVGAGI come from the germline V gene. Trimming cost V 3 bases and J 4 bases, with 10 bases left between them. The CDR3 nucleotides are TGTGCCAGCAGTTATATCGGGGAATACGAGCAGTACTTC. Encoded protein: CASSYIGEYEQYF.

This chain connects TRBV3-1 to TRBJ2-3; a possible D gene is TRBD2 (5 bases). V was trimmed by 0 bases and J by 2 bases, leaving 12 bases between them. This CDR3 region has 16 residues. Looked up from germline, CDR1 is LGHDT and CDR2 is YNNKEL (reference sequence). In DNA form, the CDR3 reads TGTGCCAGCAGCCAAGAGATGAGCGGTTACACAGATACGCAGTATTTT. This gives the protein CASSQEMSGYTDTQYF.

The genes are TRBV6-2 or TRBV6-3 and TRBJ1-5; TRBD1 might be the D (5 bases). The CDR3 consists of 14 residues. Per the germline V gene, CDR1 is MNHEY and CDR2 is SVGEGT. The V end was cut by 2 bases, the J end by 2 bases, with 7 bases between. DNA of the CDR3: TGTGCCAGCAGTTACGTGGGGGGCAATCAGCCCCAGCATTTT. The encoded protein is CASSYVGGNQPQHF.

The V gene is TRBV7-2, the J gene TRBJ2-5, with TRBD2 matching 9 bases. The CDR3 runs to 13 residues. The germline gives CDR1 SGHTA, CDR2 FQGNSA. The J segment lost 5 bases and the V segment lost 4 bases, leaving 2 bases of the junction unmatched. The CDR3 loop reads CASSYGTSETQYF. For the CDR3, the DNA is TGTGCCAGCAGCTACGGGACTAGCGAGACCCAGTACTTC. Full variable domain (rest looked up from reference TRBV7-2 and TRBJ2-5): GAGVSQSPSNKVTEKGKDVELRCDPISGHTALYWYRQSLGQGLEFLIYFQGNSAPDKSGLPSDRFSAERTGGSVSTLTIQRTQQEDSAVYLCASSYGTSETQYFGPGTRLLVL.

The chain joins TRBV5-1 to TRBJ1-1; no reliable D call. Germline V gene sequence: CDR1 SGHRS, CDR2 YFSETQ. Between the trimmed V and J ends, which lost 0 bases and 1 base, there was a span of 7 bases. The CDR3 is made up of 14 amino acids. CDR3 DNA: TGCGCCAGCAGCTTGGTCGAAAAGAACACTGAAGCTTTCTTT. It encodes CASSLVEKNTEAFF. Drawing the rest from reference TRBV5-1 and TRBJ1-1, the complete variable domain is KAGVTQTPRYLIKTRGQQVTLSCSPISGHRSVSWYQQTPGQGLQFLFEYFSETQRNKGNFPGRFSGRQFSNSRSEMNVSTLELGDSALYLCASSLVEKNTEAFFGQGTRLTVV.